The clone carrying this T cell receptor beta chain was counted once. Its specificity is not known. The sample belongs to a study of cytotoxic CD8 clonotypes in ibrutinib-treated CLL. Across the whole study: Per sample, productive templates averaged almost 260,000 and productive rearrangements averaged approximately 92,000. Findings of the study overall: Sustained-remission and progressing patients were not sampled at matched times. Whereas clonality rose at ibrutinib response, it declined toward baseline at progression.

Only in-frame clones appear in the TCRdb table, and some are missing; sequencing was by immunoSEQ multiplex PCR. The table lists approximately 70,000 clones, 75% to 85% of them singletons. CDR3 size: 14 residues. Trimming took off 3 bases at V and 4 bases at J, with 10 bases between the two ends. CDR1 is SNHLY, CDR2 FYNNEI, per germline. The clonotype was recovered from a human donor with chronic lymphocytic leukemia. V is TRBV2 and J is TRBJ1-3; D is undetermined. The sequencing here drew on PBMCs, taken at disease progression, from a patient treated with ibrutinib. The CDR3 is CASSDIGEGNTIYF. The CDR3 DNA follows: TGTGCCAGCAGTGATATAGGTGAAGGAAACACCATATATTTT.